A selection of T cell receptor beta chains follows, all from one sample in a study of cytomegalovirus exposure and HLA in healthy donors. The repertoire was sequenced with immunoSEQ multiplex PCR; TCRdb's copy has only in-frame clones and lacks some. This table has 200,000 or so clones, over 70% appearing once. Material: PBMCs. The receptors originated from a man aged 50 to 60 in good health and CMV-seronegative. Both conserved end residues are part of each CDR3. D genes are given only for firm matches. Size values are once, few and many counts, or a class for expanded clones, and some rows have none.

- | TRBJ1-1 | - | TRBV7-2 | TGTGCCAGCAGCACCGTCCAGGGGTGGAACACTGAAGCTTTCTTT | CASSTVQGWNTEAFF
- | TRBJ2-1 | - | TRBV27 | TGTGCCAGCAGTACGGGCGGGCCTAGAGTCTCCTACAATGAGCAGTTCTTC | CASSTGGPRVSYNEQFF
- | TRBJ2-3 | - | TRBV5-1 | TGCGCCAGCAGCTTGGGACCCGGGGAAGATACGCAGTATTTT | CASSLGPGEDTQYF
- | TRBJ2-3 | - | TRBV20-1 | TGCAGTGCTAGGGGGCCCGATACGCAGTATTTT | CSARGPDTQYF
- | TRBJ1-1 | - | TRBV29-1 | TGCAGCGCCAGGGACACTGAAGCTTTCTTT | CSARDTEAFF
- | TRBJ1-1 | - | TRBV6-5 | TGTGCCAGCAGCCTCCGGGAGGACACTGAAGCTTTCTTT | CASSLREDTEAFF
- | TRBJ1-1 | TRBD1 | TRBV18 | TGTGCCAGCTCACCCGGACAGGGGACCACTGAAGCTTTCTTT | CASSPGQGTTEAFF
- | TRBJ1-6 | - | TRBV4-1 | TGCGCCAGCAGCCAAGAACCAGGGGCCTACCCTAATTCACCCCTCCACTTT | CASSQEPGAYPNSPLHF
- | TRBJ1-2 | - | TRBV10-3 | TGTGCCACCGAGGGCCGGAAAGCTAACTATGGCTACACCTTC | CATEGRKANYGYTF
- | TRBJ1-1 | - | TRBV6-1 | TGTGCCAGCAGTGAAAGGGGTTACACTGAAGCTTTCTTT | CASSERGYTEAFF
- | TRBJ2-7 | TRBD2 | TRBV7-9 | TGTTCCAGCAGCTTAGAAGGGGGCCTAGCGGGGTCCTACGAGCAGTACTTC | CSSSLEGGLAGSYEQYF
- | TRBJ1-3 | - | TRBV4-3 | TGCGCCAGCAGCTCCTCGTTAGCCGGGAGCTCTGGAAACACCATATATTTT | CASSSSLAGSSGNTIYF
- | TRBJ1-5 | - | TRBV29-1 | TGCAGCGTTGAAATGGGCGCCGGACAGCCCCAGCATTTT | CSVEMGAGQPQHF
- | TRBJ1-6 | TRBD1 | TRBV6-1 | TGTGCCAGCAGGTATGGGACAGTAGATAATTCACCCCTCCACTTT | CASRYGTVDNSPLHF
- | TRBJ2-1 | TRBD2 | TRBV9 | TGTGCCAGCAGCGTAGGGACTAGCGGGGGGTCGCAGCAGTTCTTC | CASSVGTSGGSQQFF
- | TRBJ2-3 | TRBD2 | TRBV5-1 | TGCGCCAGCAGCTTGGTGGCTAGCGGGGGGGCGGATACGCAGTATTTT | CASSLVASGGADTQYF
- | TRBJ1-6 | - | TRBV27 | TGTGCCAGCAGTTTATCGAGGTCGGATAATTCACCCCTCCACTTT | CASSLSRSDNSPLHF
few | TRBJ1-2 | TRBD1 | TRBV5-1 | TGCGCCAGCAGCACGCAGGGGGCGCAGAACTATGGCTACACCTTC | CASSTQGAQNYGYTF